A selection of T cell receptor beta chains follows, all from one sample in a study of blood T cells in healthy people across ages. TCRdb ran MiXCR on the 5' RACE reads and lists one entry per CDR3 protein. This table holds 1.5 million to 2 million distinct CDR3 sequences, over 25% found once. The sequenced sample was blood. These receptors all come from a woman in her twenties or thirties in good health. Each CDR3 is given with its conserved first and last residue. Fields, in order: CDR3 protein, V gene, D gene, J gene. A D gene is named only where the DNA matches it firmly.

CASSLRPTGEQYF TRBV12-3/TRBV12-4 . TRBJ2-7
CASSPGGGREQYF TRBV7-2 TRBD2 TRBJ2-7
CASQRGTGGRTEAFF TRBV18 TRBD1 TRBJ1-1
CASSRMAWTTRDRGRSSNEQFF TRBV11-2 TRBD1 TRBJ2-1
CASSLGDLYADTQYF TRBV5-1 . TRBJ2-3
CSAVYTDTQYF TRBV20-1 . TRBJ2-3
CATSDLRGPSYNEQFF TRBV24-1 TRBD1 TRBJ2-1
CASSPVPDSYEQYF TRBV5-1 . TRBJ2-7
CAIRRTVSSYEQYF TRBV10-3 . TRBJ2-7
CASSQEGQGADEQYF TRBV4-1 TRBD1 TRBJ2-7
CASSPSPGGRETQYF TRBV7-9 TRBD1 TRBJ2-5
CASKQRELVDTQYF TRBV19 TRBD2 TRBJ2-3
CASSLRDRGNVETQYF TRBV12-3/TRBV12-4 TRBD1 .
CASSYLAGREQFF TRBV12-3/TRBV12-4 TRBD2 TRBJ2-1
CAISELQVGEEQYF TRBV10-3 . TRBJ2-7
CASTAPTTSYNDQFF TRBV5-4 . TRBJ2-1
CASRIVTGGTEQYF TRBV7-2 TRBD1 TRBJ2-7
CAWTEGTGELFF TRBV30 . TRBJ2-2
CASSSPLRLAGELGDTQYF TRBV7-2 TRBD2 TRBJ2-3
CASSAFGGAGEAFF TRBV12-3/TRBV12-4 . TRBJ1-1
CASSHTGRSNNYEQYF TRBV14 . TRBJ2-7
CSASPSSGANVLTF TRBV20-1 . TRBJ2-6
CAIRESGTNYGYTF TRBV10-3 . TRBJ1-2
CSVGQVSYNEQFF TRBV29-1 . TRBJ2-1
CASSPGVRLGETQYF TRBV4-1 . TRBJ2-5
CASNPLVGAYNEQFF TRBV6-4 . TRBJ2-1
CASSPPGVEGPAGKLFF TRBV18 . TRBJ1-4
CASSARVFGSVSYNEQFF TRBV25-1 . TRBJ2-1
CASSLARDSNQPQHF TRBV7-2 . TRBJ1-5
CASTWDGYSNYGYTF TRBV27 . TRBJ1-2
CASTPPSAGVGYTF TRBV6-2/TRBV6-3 . TRBJ1-2
CASSHGGGTRDNEQFF TRBV3-1 TRBD2 TRBJ2-1
CASSSQRSPLHF TRBV28 . TRBJ1-6
CSASVGDPGAQYF TRBV29-1 . TRBJ2-5
CASSQRGADGYTF TRBV6-1 . TRBJ1-2
CASFTRGPRSQYF TRBV5-1 . TRBJ2-5
CASSVGRTRVLGNEQFF TRBV2 TRBD2 TRBJ2-1
CASTTGTANNEQFF TRBV6-5 TRBD1 TRBJ2-1
CASSFTTGELFF TRBV5-1 . TRBJ2-2
CASTQGLNFQETQYF TRBV7-9 TRBD2 TRBJ2-5
CASSPLEGPREQYF TRBV28 . TRBJ2-7
CASSDSGLKPRETQYF TRBV2 . TRBJ2-5
CASTRDRGLLDYGYTF TRBV5-6 TRBD1 TRBJ1-2